The clone carrying this T cell receptor (beta chain) was seen a few times. The data stem from a study of response to subunit inactivated influenza vaccine. Each CDR3 protein is one row after TCRdb ran MiXCR on the RT-PCR reads. The sample lists roughly 500,000 distinct CDR3 sequences; roughly a quarter were seen once. The V gene lost 2 bases and the J gene lost 8 bases, with 15 bases spanning the gap. Germline CDR1 is LGHNA and CDR2 is YSLEER. The length of the CDR3 is 14 residues. These data also formed part of another study, on T cells expressing NK-cell markers. That source reports: For TCR beta, cDNA was produced by 5'RACE template switching with UMIs.

The origin of this receptor is a man aged 45-65 years who received an inactivated influenza vaccine. This chain connects TRBV4-3 to TRBJ1-1; D may be TRBD1 (5 bases). The sample consisted of CD4+ T cells sorted from PBMCs, taken 11 to 12 days after vaccination. This CDR3 reads CASSQSRGPREAFF. Here the CDR3 DNA reads TGCGCCAGCAGCCAATCGAGGGGCCCACGGGAAGCTTTCTTT.